The 5 T cell receptor beta chains below were found in one sample sequenced in a study of OX40 agonist ivuxolimab in advanced cancers. Here immunoSEQ multiplex PCR was the method, and the copy in TCRdb shows in-frame clones only, minus some. This sample carries roughly 70,000 clones, 80% to 90% of them seen once, and the ten largest clones take about 4%. The source was CD4+ or CD8+ T cells sorted from blood, collected in a trial of the OX40 agonist ivuxolimab. All receptors come from an adult with an advanced solid tumor such as melanoma, head and neck, liver or kidney cancer.

J is TRBJ1-5 and V is TRBV27; D unclear. Trimming stripped 5 bases from V and 0 bases from J, with 11 bases between. The CDR3 loop spans 15 amino acids. CDR1 and CDR2 (germline): MNHEY, SMNVEV (reference sequence). In DNA form, the CDR3 reads TGTGCCAGCAGTAGGGAAGCATATAGCAATCAGCCCCAGCATTTT. This encodes CASSREAYSNQPQHF.

The rearrangement links TRBV30 to TRBJ2-1, with 8 bases that match TRBD2. From germline, CDR1 is GTSNPN and CDR2 SVGIG (reference sequence). This CDR3 spans 15 amino acids. V shed 3 bases and J 10 bases; nucleotides not matched to a gene: 14. The CDR3: CAWRFNQPGRGEQFF. As DNA, the CDR3 is TGTGCCTGGAGGTTCAACCAACCCGGGAGGGGAGAGCAGTTCTTC.

The V call is TRBV7-2, the J call TRBJ2-7; 7 bases match TRBD2. The CDR3 has 15 residues. Unmatched junction bases numbered 15, after V lost 4 bases and J lost 9 bases. CDR1 and CDR2 from the germline V gene are SGHTA and FQGNSA. The CDR3 protein is CASSSPGTTYNGQYF. The DNA for the CDR3 is TGTGCCAGCAGCTCACCCGGGACTACCTATAACGGGCAGTACTTC.

V is TRBV28 and J is TRBJ1-1; tentative D call: TRBD1 (5 bases). V was shortened by 8 bases and J by 1 base, with 14 bases between the two germline ends. CDR1 MDHEN and CDR2 SYDVKM come from the germline V gene. CDR3 length: 14 residues. CDR3 DNA: TGTGCCAGCTCCGGGGGGGGACCGAACACTGAAGCTTTCTTT. Protein sequence: CASSGGGPNTEAFF.

The chain joins TRBV27 to TRBJ2-1; 14 bases are a match to TRBD2. CDR3 length equals 15 residues. The J segment lost 8 bases and the V segment lost 4 bases, leaving 4 bases of the junction unmatched. Per the germline V gene, CDR1 is MNHEY and CDR2 is SMNVEV (reference sequence). This CDR3 reads CASSWGTSGRDEQFF. Written as DNA, the CDR3 is TGTGCCAGCAGTTGGGGGACTAGCGGGAGAGATGAGCAGTTCTTC.